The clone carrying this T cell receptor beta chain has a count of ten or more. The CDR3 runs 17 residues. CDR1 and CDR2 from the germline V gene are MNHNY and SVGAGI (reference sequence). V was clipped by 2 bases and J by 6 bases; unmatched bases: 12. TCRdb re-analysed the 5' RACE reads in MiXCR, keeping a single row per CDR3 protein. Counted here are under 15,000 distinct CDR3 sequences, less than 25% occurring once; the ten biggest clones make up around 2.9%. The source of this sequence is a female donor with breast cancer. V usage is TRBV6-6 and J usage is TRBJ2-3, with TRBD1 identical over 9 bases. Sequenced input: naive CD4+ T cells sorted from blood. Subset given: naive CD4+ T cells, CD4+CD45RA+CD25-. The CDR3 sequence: CASSYPGQGRDPDTQYF. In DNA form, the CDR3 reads TGTGCCAGCAGTTACCCGGGACAGGGAAGGGACCCGGATACGCAGTATTTT.